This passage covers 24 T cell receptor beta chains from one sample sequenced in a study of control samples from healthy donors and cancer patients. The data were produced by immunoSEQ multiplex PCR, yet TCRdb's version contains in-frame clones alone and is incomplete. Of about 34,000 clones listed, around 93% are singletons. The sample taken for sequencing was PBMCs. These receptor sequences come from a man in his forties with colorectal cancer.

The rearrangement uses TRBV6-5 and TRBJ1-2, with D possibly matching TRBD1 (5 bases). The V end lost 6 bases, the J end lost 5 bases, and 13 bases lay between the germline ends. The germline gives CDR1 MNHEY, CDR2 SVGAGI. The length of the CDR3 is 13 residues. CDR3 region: CASSWGVGYGYTF. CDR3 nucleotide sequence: TGTGCCAGCAGCTGGGGCGTTGGGTATGGCTACACCTTC.

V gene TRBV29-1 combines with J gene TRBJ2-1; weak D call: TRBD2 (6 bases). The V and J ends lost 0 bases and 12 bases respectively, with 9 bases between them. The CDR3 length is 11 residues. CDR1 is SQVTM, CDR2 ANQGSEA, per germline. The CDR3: CSVEDMGGQFF. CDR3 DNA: TGCAGCGTTGAAGACATGGGAGGGCAGTTCTTC.

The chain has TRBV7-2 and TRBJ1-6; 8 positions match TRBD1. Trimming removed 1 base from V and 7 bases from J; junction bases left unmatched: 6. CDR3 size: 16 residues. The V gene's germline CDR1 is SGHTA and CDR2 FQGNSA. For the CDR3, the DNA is TGTGCCAGCAGCTTAGTAAACAGGGGGTTGAATTCACCCCTCCACTTT. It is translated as CASSLVNRGLNSPLHF.

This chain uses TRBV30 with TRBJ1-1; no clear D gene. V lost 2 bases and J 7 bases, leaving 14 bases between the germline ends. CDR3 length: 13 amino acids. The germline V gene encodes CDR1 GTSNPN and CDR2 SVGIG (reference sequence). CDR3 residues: CAWSRLRTDEAFF. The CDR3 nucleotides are TGTGCCTGGAGTAGGTTGCGGACCGATGAAGCTTTCTTT. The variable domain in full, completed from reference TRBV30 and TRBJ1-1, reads SQTIHQWPATLVQPVGSPLSLECTVEGTSNPNLYWYRQAAGRGLQLLFYSVGIGQISSEVPQNLSASRPQDRQFILSSKKLLLSDSGFYLCAWSRLRTDEAFFGQGTRLTVV.

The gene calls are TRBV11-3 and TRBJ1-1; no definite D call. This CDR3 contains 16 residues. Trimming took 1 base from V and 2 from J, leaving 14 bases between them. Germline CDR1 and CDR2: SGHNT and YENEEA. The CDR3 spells CASSLAPAVGNTEAFF. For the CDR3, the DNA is TGTGCCAGCAGCTTAGCGCCAGCTGTGGGTAACACTGAAGCTTTCTTT.

The CDR3 DNA sequence: TGTGCCAGCAGCCAGGCCCCAGGGATAGGAAACACCATATATTTT. Protein: CASSQAPGIGNTIYF. This sequence joins TRBV9 and TRBJ1-3; maybe TRBD1 (5 bases). This CDR3 spans 15 amino acids. Trimming left V 4 bases short and J 4 bases short, with 15 bases between. Looked up from germline, CDR1 is SGDLS and CDR2 is YYNGEE.

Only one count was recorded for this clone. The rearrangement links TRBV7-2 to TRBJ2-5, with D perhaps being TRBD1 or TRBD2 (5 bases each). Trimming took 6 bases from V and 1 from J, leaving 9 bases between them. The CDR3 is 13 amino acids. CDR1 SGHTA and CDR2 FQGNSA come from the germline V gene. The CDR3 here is CASSPGAQETQYF. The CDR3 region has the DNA TGTGCCAGCAGTCCCGGGGCCCAAGAGACCCAGTACTTC.

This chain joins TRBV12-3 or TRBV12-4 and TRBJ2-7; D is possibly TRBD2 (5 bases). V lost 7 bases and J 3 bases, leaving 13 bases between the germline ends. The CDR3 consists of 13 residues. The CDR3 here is CASTSDGGYEQYF. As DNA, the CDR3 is TGTGCCAGCACCTCGGACGGAGGCTACGAGCAGTACTTC.

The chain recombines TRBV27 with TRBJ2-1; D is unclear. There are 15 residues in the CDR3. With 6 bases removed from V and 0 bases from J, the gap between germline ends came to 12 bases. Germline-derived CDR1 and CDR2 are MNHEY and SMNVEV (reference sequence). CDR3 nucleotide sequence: TGTGCCAGCAGCTCGTCCTTGGTCTCCTACAATGAGCAGTTCTTC. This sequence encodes CASSSSLVSYNEQFF.

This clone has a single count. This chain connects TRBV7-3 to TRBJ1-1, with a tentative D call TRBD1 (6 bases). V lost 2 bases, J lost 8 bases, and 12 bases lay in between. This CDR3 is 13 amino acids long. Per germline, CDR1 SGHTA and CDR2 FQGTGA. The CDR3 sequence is CASSLGQGREAFF. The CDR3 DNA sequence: TGTGCCAGCAGCTTAGGGCAGGGGCGAGAAGCTTTCTTT.

CDR3 protein: CASSLLRTVSGYTF. CDR3 bases: TGTGCCAGCAGCTTACTCCGGACGGTGAGCGGCTACACCTTC. This chain connects TRBV7-3 to TRBJ1-2; the D is unclear. Between the trimmed V and J ends, which lost 2 bases and 8 bases, there was a span of 15 bases. The length of the CDR3 is 14 residues. CDR1 and CDR2 from the germline V gene are SGHTA and FQGTGA.

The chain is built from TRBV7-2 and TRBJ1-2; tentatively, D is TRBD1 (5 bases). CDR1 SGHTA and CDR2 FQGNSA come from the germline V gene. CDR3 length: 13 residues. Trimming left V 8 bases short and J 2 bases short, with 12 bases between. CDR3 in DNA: TGTGCCAGCGCGGACACCCCAAACTATGGCTACACCTTC. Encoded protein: CASADTPNYGYTF.

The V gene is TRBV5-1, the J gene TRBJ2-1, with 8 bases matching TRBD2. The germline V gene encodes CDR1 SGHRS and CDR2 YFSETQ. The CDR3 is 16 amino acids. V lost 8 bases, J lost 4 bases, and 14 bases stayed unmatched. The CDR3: CASQPPGLGMYNEQFF. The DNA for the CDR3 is TGCGCCAGTCAGCCGCCGGGACTAGGGATGTACAATGAGCAGTTCTTC.

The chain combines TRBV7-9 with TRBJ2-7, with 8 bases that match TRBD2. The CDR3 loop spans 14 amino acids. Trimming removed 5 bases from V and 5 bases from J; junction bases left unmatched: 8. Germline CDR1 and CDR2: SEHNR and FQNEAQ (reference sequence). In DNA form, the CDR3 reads TGTGCCAGCAGCCTCACCGGGACTAGTAACGAGCAGTACTTC. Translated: CASSLTGTSNEQYF.

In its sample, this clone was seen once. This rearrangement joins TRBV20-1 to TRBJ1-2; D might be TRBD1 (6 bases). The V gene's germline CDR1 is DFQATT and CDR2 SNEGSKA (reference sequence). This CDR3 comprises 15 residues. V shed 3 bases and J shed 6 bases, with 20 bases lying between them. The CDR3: CSASGGAGGGNGYTF. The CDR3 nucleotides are TGCAGTGCTAGTGGGGGCGCTGGGGGCGGAAATGGCTACACCTTC.

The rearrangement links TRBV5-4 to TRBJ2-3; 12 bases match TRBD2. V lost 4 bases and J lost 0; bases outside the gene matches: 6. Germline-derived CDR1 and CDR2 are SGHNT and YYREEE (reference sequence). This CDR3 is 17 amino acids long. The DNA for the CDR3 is TGTGCCAGCAGCCTGGGACTAGCGGGTGCTAGCACAGATACGCAGTATTTT. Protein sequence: CASSLGLAGASTDTQYF. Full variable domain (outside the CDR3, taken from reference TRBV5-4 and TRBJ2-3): ETGVTQSPTHLIKTRGQQVTLRCSSQSGHNTVSWYQQALGQGPQFIFQYYREEENGRGNFPPRFSGLQFPNYSSELNVNALELDDSALYLCASSLGLAGASTDTQYFGPGTRLTVL.

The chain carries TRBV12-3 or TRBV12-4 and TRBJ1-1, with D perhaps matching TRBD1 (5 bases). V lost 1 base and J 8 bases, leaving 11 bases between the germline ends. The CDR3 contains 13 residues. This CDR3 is CASSLGGGKEAFF. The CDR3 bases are TGTGCCAGCAGTTTAGGCGGGGGAAAGGAAGCTTTCTTT.

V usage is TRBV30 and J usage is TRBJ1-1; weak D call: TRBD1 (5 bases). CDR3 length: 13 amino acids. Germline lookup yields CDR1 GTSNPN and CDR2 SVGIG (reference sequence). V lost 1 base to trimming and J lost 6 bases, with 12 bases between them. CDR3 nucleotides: TGTGCCTGGAGTGCCCGCGGGGGACCTGAAGCTTTCTTT. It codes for CAWSARGGPEAFF.

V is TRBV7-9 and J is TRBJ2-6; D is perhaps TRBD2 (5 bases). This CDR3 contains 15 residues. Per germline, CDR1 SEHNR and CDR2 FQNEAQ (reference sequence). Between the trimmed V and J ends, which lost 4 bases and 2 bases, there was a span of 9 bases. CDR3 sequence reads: CASSSTRAGANVLTF. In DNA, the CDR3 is TGTGCCAGCAGCTCAACGAGGGCTGGGGCCAACGTCCTGACTTTC.

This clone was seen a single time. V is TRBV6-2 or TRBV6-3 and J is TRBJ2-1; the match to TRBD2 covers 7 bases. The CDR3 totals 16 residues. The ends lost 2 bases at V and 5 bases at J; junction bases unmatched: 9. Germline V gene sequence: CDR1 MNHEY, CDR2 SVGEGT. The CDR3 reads CASSYGRRRGDNEQFF. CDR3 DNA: TGTGCCAGCAGTTACGGGAGACGCCGGGGGGACAATGAGCAGTTCTTC.

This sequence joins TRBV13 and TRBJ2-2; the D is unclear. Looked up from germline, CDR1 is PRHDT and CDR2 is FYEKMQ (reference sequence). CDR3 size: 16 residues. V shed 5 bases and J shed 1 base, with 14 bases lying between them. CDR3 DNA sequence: TGTGCCAGCAGCGTACAATACTTCAGGAACACCGGGGAGCTGTTTTTT. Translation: CASSVQYFRNTGELFF. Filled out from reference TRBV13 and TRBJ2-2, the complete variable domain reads AAGVIQSPRHLIKEKRETATLKCYPIPRHDTVYWYQQGPGQDPQFLISFYEKMQSDKGSIPDRFSAQQFSDYHSELNMSSLELGDSALYFCASSVQYFRNTGELFFGEGSRLTVL.

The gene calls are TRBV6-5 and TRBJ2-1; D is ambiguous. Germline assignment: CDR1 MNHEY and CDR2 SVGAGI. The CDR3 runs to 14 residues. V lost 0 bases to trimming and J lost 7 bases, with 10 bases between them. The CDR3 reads CASSYSILRNEQFF. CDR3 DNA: TGTGCCAGCAGTTACTCGATACTGCGGAATGAGCAGTTCTTC.

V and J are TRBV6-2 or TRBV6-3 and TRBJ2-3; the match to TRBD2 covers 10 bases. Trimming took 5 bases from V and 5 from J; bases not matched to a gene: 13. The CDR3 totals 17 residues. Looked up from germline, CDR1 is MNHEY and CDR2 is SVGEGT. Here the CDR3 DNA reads TGTGCCAGCAGTCCCCTCCAGCGGGGGGGCCCTAGAGATACGCAGTATTTT. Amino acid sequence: CASSPLQRGGPRDTQYF.

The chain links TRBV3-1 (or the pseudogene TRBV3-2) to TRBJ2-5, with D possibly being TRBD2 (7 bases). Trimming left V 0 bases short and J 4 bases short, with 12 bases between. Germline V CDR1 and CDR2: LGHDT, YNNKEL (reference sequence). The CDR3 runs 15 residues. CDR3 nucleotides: TGTGCCAGCAGCCAAGAGCAGGGGAGGGCAGAGACCCAGTACTTC. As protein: CASSQEQGRAETQYF.